This entry lists 8 T cell receptor beta chains sequenced from one sample in a study of CD8+ T cells in alopecia areata (dated by TCRdb to 2016 to 2019). Libraries were constructed by the immunoSEQ multiplex PCR assay. RNA was extracted from all samples and reverse transcribed into cDNA as template for TCR sequencing. TCRdb took over this immuneACCESS table, retaining in-frame rearrangements with V and J assigned. Such tables are incomplete; in checked studies, under half of the missing clones stem from an unresolved V gene, and the remainder is unexplained. The sample table contains 190,000 or so clones; only one count was recorded for around 60% of them. The ten largest account for 10% to 15% of the sample. The time point tag for this specimen amounts to: around 24 weeks on oral tofacitinib. Interpreted using the paper, the treatment or condition label stands for: oral pan-JAK inhibitor, 5-10 mg twice daily.

The sample consisted of CD8+ T cells sorted from blood, taken at week 24, from a patient treated with tofacitinib. The receptors were sampled from a human donor with alopecia areata.

This chain uses TRBV5-1 with TRBJ1-4; 7 bases line up with TRBD1. The germline V gene has CDR1 SGHRS and CDR2 YFSETQ. Losses at the gene ends were 0 bases for V and 0 bases for J; bases not matched to a gene: 14. The CDR3 runs to 20 residues. Here the CDR3 DNA reads TGCGCCAGCAGCTTGGTACTTGGGGTGATGGGGACAGCAACTAATGAAAAACTGTTTTTT. This encodes CASSLVLGVMGTATNEKLFF.

This chain connects TRBV5-6 to TRBJ1-1; 9 bases align to TRBD1. This CDR3 is built from 14 residues. Trimming took 4 bases from V and 4 from J; bases not matched to a gene: 5. Germline V gene lookup returns CDR1 SGHDT and CDR2 YYEEEE. CDR3 DNA sequence: TGTGCCAGCAGCGGTACAGGGGGCTTCACTGAAGCTTTCTTT. Translation: CASSGTGGFTEAFF.

This clone was observed a few times. The chain is built from TRBV11-2 and TRBJ1-5, with unresolved D. This CDR3 has 14 residues. V was shortened by 4 bases and J by 1 base, with 8 bases between the two germline ends. Per germline, CDR1 SGHAT and CDR2 FQNNGV. As DNA, the CDR3 is TGTGCCAGCAGCTCGGGAGGAAGCAATCAGCCCCAGCATTTT. The encoded protein is CASSSGGSNQPQHF.

CDR3: CASSHGPQAFF. The CDR3 DNA follows: TGTGCCAGCAGCCACGGACCGCAAGCTTTCTTT. This chain links TRBV5-6 with TRBJ1-1; D is unresolved. Germline assignment: CDR1 SGHDT and CDR2 YYEEEE. The V gene lost 4 bases and the J gene lost 9 bases, with 10 bases spanning the gap. This CDR3 is 11 amino acids long.

In its sample, this clone was seen once. The chain joins TRBV7-2 to TRBJ2-3, with D tentatively TRBD1 (6 bases). The CDR3 contains 14 residues. CDR1 is SGHTA, CDR2 FQGNSA, per germline. Trimming took off 0 bases at V and 6 bases at J, with 10 bases between the two ends. This CDR3 reads CASSLAAGADTQYF. CDR3 sequence (DNA): TGTGCCAGCAGCTTAGCCGCAGGGGCCGATACGCAGTATTTT.

V and J are TRBV30 and TRBJ1-4; D unclear. V was pared by 5 bases and J by 0 bases, with 4 bases between. The length of the CDR3 is 12 residues. From germline, CDR1 is GTSNPN and CDR2 SVGIG (reference sequence). The CDR3 region has the DNA TGTGCCTGGGACTCAACTAATGAAAAACTGTTTTTT. This sequence encodes CAWDSTNEKLFF.

The V call is TRBV15, the J call TRBJ1-5, with D perhaps matching TRBD1 (6 bases). CDR3 size: 13 residues. Germline CDR1 and CDR2: LNHNV and YYDKDF (reference sequence). Trimming pared 0 bases from V and 9 bases from J, leaving 9 bases between. DNA for the CDR3: TGTGCCACCAGCAGAGATGGGACAAGGCCCCAGCATTTT. This encodes CATSRDGTRPQHF.

The chain joins TRBV4-1 to TRBJ2-1; 9 nucleotides agree with TRBD2. V was clipped by 6 bases and J by 0 bases; unmatched bases: 12. This CDR3 is 18 amino acids long. Germline-derived CDR1 and CDR2 are MGHRA and YSYEKL. This chain's CDR3 is CASSGAGGLRSSYNEQFF. The CDR3 DNA reads as TGCGCCAGCAGTGGGGCGGGGGGGTTAAGGAGCTCCTACAATGAGCAGTTCTTC.